Shown below are 7 T cell receptor beta chains from a single sample sequenced in a study of blood T cell repertoires in COVID-19. Some clones are missing from TCRdb's copy, which holds only in-frame ones; the method was immunoSEQ multiplex PCR. Of some 87,000 clones detected, roughly 76% appear once; the ten largest clones hold 15% to 20%. The sample comprised peripheral blood. The receptors come from a woman of 80 years or more with active or convalescent COVID-19.

The chain carries TRBV7-8 and TRBJ2-7, with D tentatively TRBD1 (6 bases). This CDR3 comprises 15 residues. Trimming stripped 3 bases from V and 3 bases from J, with 15 bases between. Germline loops: CDR1 SGHVS, CDR2 FQNEAQ. This CDR3 is CASSFASGHNYEQYF. CDR3 sequence (DNA): TGTGCCAGCAGCTTTGCGTCGGGACATAACTACGAGCAGTACTTC.

This chain links TRBV18 with TRBJ1-1, with D perhaps matching TRBD1 (5 bases). Germline CDR1 reads KGHSH; CDR2 reads LQKENI. The CDR3 totals 15 residues. Trimming took 5 bases from V and 1 from J, leaving 14 bases between them. CDR3 sequence (DNA): TGTGCCAGCTCAGTAAAACAGGAGCCGAACACTGAAGCTTTCTTT. Amino acid sequence: CASSVKQEPNTEAFF.

The chain carries TRBV7-9 and TRBJ1-6, with 10 bases fitting TRBD1. The CDR3 has 15 residues. The junction had 5 bases not matched to a gene; V was cut back by 5 bases and J by 7 bases. Germline-derived CDR1 and CDR2 are SEHNR and FQNEAQ (reference sequence). CDR3 amino acids: CASSRQGAGNSPLHF. Written as DNA, the CDR3 is TGTGCCAGCAGCCGACAGGGGGCGGGGAATTCACCCCTCCACTTT. The whole variable domain, filled in from reference TRBV7-9 and TRBJ1-6, reads DTGVSQNPRHKITKRGQNVTFRCDPISEHNRLYWYRQTLGQGPEFLTYFQNEAQLEKSRLLSDRFSAERPKGSFSTLEIQRTEQGDSAMYLCASSRQGAGNSPLHFGNGTRLTVT.

The chain recombines TRBV6-6 with TRBJ1-5, with D possibly matching TRBD1 (6 bases). Trimming left V 5 bases short and J 4 bases short, with 12 bases between. Germline V gene lookup returns CDR1 MNHNY and CDR2 SVGAGI (reference sequence). The CDR3 runs to 14 residues. The CDR3 here is CASSQDSYNQPQHF. CDR3 sequence (DNA): TGTGCCAGCAGTCAGGACAGCTATAATCAGCCCCAGCATTTT.

V is TRBV2 and J is TRBJ1-2; 7 bases match TRBD1. V shed 5 bases, J shed 0 bases, and the junction held 3 bases outside the gene matches. CDR3 length: 14 amino acids. Germline CDR1 is SNHLY and CDR2 is FYNNEI. The CDR3 nucleotides are TGTGCCAGCAGTAACGACAGGGCTAACTATGGCTACACCTTC. Its protein product is CASSNDRANYGYTF.

This clone has only one observation. The rearrangement links TRBV28 to TRBJ1-6, with 9 bases matching TRBD1. J was trimmed by 13 bases and V by 8 bases; bases with no gene match: 12. This CDR3 comprises 14 residues. CDR1 and CDR2 from the germline V gene are MDHEN and SYDVKM. The CDR3 sequence is CASGTMGTGIPLHF. CDR3 sequence (DNA): TGTGCCAGCGGGACCATGGGGACAGGGATTCCCCTCCACTTT.

This clone was detected only once. The chain combines TRBV6-5 with TRBJ2-2; the D gene is possibly TRBD2 (5 bases). CDR3 size: 16 residues. V was clipped by 0 bases and J by 1 base, with 9 bases between them. Germline V CDR1 and CDR2: MNHEY, SVGAGI. CDR3 coding DNA: TGTGCCAGCAGTTACTCGCCAGCGGAGAACACCGGGGAGCTGTTTTTT. Residues: CASSYSPAENTGELFF.